Shown below are 16 T cell receptor beta chains from a single sample sequenced in a study of shared clonotypes between healthy human individuals. Naive CD8 isolation took CD45RO-negative cells positively selected for CCR7 and excluded terminally differentiated effector memory CD45RA+ cells. Sequencing used immunoSEQ multiplex PCR; TCRdb keeps in-frame clones, though not all of them. This table holds 760,000 or so clones, roughly 96% found once. Material: naive CD8+ T cells sorted from blood. Receptor source: a young man in good health.

The CDR3 coding sequence is TGTGCCTGGAGTCCCGGGACAGGGTATGAAAAACTGTTTTTT. Amino acid sequence: CAWSPGTGYEKLFF. The V gene is TRBV30, the J gene TRBJ1-4, with TRBD1 matching 9 bases. The germline V gene encodes CDR1 GTSNPN and CDR2 SVGIG (reference sequence). Germline trimming cut 2 bases from V and 6 bases from J; bases unmatched to any gene: 4. The CDR3 loop spans 14 amino acids. Filled out from reference TRBV30 and TRBJ1-4, the complete variable domain reads SQTIHQWPATLVQPVGSPLSLECTVEGTSNPNLYWYRQAAGRGLQLLFYSVGIGQISSEVPQNLSASRPQDRQFILSSKKLLLSDSGFYLCAWSPGTGYEKLFFGSGTQLSVL.

V gene TRBV7-9 combines with J gene TRBJ1-2; 8 positions agree with TRBD1. V shed 7 bases, J shed 8 bases, and the junction held 6 bases outside the gene matches. Germline V gene sequence: CDR1 SEHNR, CDR2 FQNEAQ (reference sequence). This CDR3 is 12 amino acids long. The DNA of the CDR3 is TGTGCCAGCACCCCAGGGGGCGAGGGCTACACCTTC. Amino acid sequence: CASTPGGEGYTF.

The chain couples TRBV7-2 to TRBJ2-1; 9 nucleotides agree with TRBD1. V gave up 1 base and J gave up 1 base; unmatched junction bases: 8. The CDR3 consists of 18 residues. From germline, CDR1 is SGHTA and CDR2 FQGNSA. CDR3 bases: TGTGCCAGCAGCTTAGACTGGGCCGGGACAGGGTCCTACAATGAGCAGTTCTTC. Its protein is CASSLDWAGTGSYNEQFF.

This chain joins TRBV6-5 and TRBJ2-1, with D perhaps matching TRBD1 (6 bases). The CDR3 runs to 14 residues. The germline V and J ends were trimmed by 7 bases and 5 bases, with 15 bases remaining between them. Germline CDR1 is MNHEY and CDR2 is SVGAGI. CDR3 nucleotides: TGTGCCAGCAAGGGGCAGGGGATAGACAATGAGCAGTTCTTC. Its translation: CASKGQGIDNEQFF.

On this clone: The same CDR3 can be traced to other DNA sequences in this sample. The chain carries TRBV27 and TRBJ2-7, with 14 positions matching TRBD2. V gave up 5 bases and J gave up 3 bases; unmatched junction bases: 0. This CDR3 has 14 amino acids. CDR1 is MNHEY and CDR2 is SMNVEV in the germline V gene (reference sequence). CDR3: CASSGLAGGYEQYF. The CDR3 bases are TGTGCCAGCAGTGGACTAGCGGGAGGCTACGAGCAGTACTTC.

The chain couples TRBV20-1 to TRBJ1-4, with 7 nucleotides matching TRBD1. Looked up from germline, CDR1 is DFQATT and CDR2 is SNEGSKA (reference sequence). The CDR3 covers 11 residues. V shed 6 bases and J 8 bases; nucleotides not matched to a gene: 3. The CDR3 spells CSAAGQEKLFF. Written as DNA, the CDR3 is TGCAGTGCGGCGGGACAGGAAAAACTGTTTTTT.

This chain joins TRBV15 and TRBJ2-7, with 12 nucleotides matching TRBD2. This CDR3 is built from 19 residues. With V trimmed by 0 bases and J by 3 bases, 12 bases remained unmatched. Germline V gene sequence: CDR1 LNHNV, CDR2 YYDKDF (reference sequence). CDR3 in amino acids: CATSREPPGTSGSFYEQYF. The CDR3 DNA reads as TGTGCCACCAGCAGAGAACCTCCCGGGACTAGCGGGTCTTTCTACGAGCAGTACTTC.

This clone occurred once. The rearrangement links TRBV19 to TRBJ2-1, with D perhaps matching TRBD1 (5 bases). Germline values: CDR1 LNHDA, CDR2 SQIVND (reference sequence). The V end lost 4 bases, the J end lost 3 bases, and 22 bases lay between the germline ends. The CDR3 length is 18 residues. The CDR3: CASSTQGLDLGGYNEQFF. The CDR3, as DNA: TGTGCCAGTAGTACGCAGGGTCTCGATCTTGGCGGCTACAATGAGCAGTTCTTC.

This clone was detected once. The chain links TRBV10-3 to TRBJ1-3; D not certain. Germline loops: CDR1 ENHRY, CDR2 SYGVKD. Deletions cut 0 bases from V and 2 bases from J, with 11 bases between. This CDR3 region has 16 residues. The CDR3 is CAISESIWAAGNTIYF. CDR3 DNA sequence: TGTGCCATCAGTGAGTCAATTTGGGCTGCTGGAAACACCATATATTTT.

The rearrangement uses TRBV11-2 and TRBJ2-3; D is possibly TRBD1 (5 bases). Germline V gene data show CDR1 as SGHAT and CDR2 as FQNNGV. CDR3 length: 16 residues. The V and J ends lost 3 bases and 4 bases respectively, with 17 bases between them. CDR3 region: CASSFGRQGFSDTQYF. CDR3 DNA sequence: TGTGCCAGCAGCTTTGGTAGGCAGGGTTTTTCAGATACGCAGTATTTT.

This clone came up once. The V gene is TRBV28, the J gene TRBJ1-5; TRBD1 is a possible D gene (5 bases). The CDR3 is 14 amino acids. CDR1 and CDR2 (germline): MDHEN, SYDVKM. The ends were cut back, 4 bases at V and 4 bases at J, with 11 bases in the middle. For the CDR3, the DNA is TGTGCCAGCAGTTGGACATCTTTGAATCAGCCCCAGCATTTT. Its protein product is CASSWTSLNQPQHF.

The chain combines TRBV6-1 with TRBJ2-1, with a tentative D call TRBD2 (5 bases). This CDR3 comprises 14 residues. Germline loops: CDR1 MNHNS, CDR2 SASEGT. V dropped 2 bases and J dropped 6 bases, with 11 bases sitting between them. CDR3 loop: CASSESGKVNEQFF. In DNA, the CDR3 is TGTGCCAGCAGTGAATCCGGGAAAGTCAATGAGCAGTTCTTC.

Note on this clone: In the same sample, other DNA sequences code for this CDR3. The chain uses TRBV28 and TRBJ2-7; the match to TRBD1 covers 11 bases. Germline V lookup: CDR1 MDHEN, CDR2 SYDVKM. V trimming: 6 bases; J trimming: 0 bases; junction bases outside the gene matches: 4. This CDR3 spans 15 amino acids. CDR3 protein: CASSPGTGGSYEQYF. For the CDR3, the DNA is TGTGCCAGCAGCCCTGGGACAGGGGGCTCCTACGAGCAGTACTTC.

This rearrangement joins TRBV30 to TRBJ2-1, with 10 bases identical to TRBD2. The CDR3 extends over 15 amino acids. Germline CDR1 reads GTSNPN; CDR2 reads SVGIG (reference sequence). With 2 bases clipped from V and 0 bases from J, the junction kept 1 base outside the gene matches. The CDR3: CAWSLAGASYNEQFF. In DNA, the CDR3 is TGTGCCTGGAGTCTAGCGGGAGCCTCCTACAATGAGCAGTTCTTC.

The table lists this clone with a few counts. V and J are TRBV30 and TRBJ2-1, with a weak D call TRBD2 (6 bases). Germline lookup yields CDR1 GTSNPN and CDR2 SVGIG (reference sequence). Trimming removed 0 bases from V and 8 bases from J, with 14 bases in between. This CDR3 has 14 residues. DNA for the CDR3: TGTGCCTGGAGTGTTTCTAGCGCTCAGGATGAGCAGTTCTTC. Protein product: CAWSVSSAQDEQFF. The variable domain in full, with the rest retrieved from reference TRBV30 and TRBJ2-1, is SQTIHQWPATLVQPVGSPLSLECTVEGTSNPNLYWYRQAAGRGLQLLFYSVGIGQISSEVPQNLSASRPQDRQFILSSKKLLLSDSGFYLCAWSVSSAQDEQFFGPGTRLTVL.

The rearrangement joins TRBV10-3 to TRBJ1-2; D unresolved. The germline gives CDR1 ENHRY, CDR2 SYGVKD. This CDR3 contains 13 residues. Trimming removed 10 bases from V and 8 bases from J, with 20 bases in between. CDR3 coding DNA: TGTGCCACCAGATCGATTACGAATGGCGGCTACACCTTC. It encodes CATRSITNGGYTF.